A single sample is the source of the 9 T cell receptor beta chains below, sequenced in a study of blood T cell repertoires in COVID-19. Sequencing was performed with immunoSEQ multiplex PCR; in TCRdb, only in-frame clones are kept and a portion is missing. Of some 150,000 clones in the sample, 70% to 90% are singletons; the top ten hold about 1.2%. Sequenced sample: peripheral blood. The receptor source for this set is a man aged 60-69 years who had recovered from COVID-19.

The genes are TRBV4-2 and TRBJ2-3, with D perhaps TRBD2 (5 bases). V lost 4 bases, J lost 0 bases, and 11 bases lay in between. The CDR3 totals 15 residues. In germline, CDR1 is LGHNA, CDR2 YNFKEQ. CDR3 region: CASSPEARSTDTQYF. CDR3 DNA: TGTGCCAGCAGCCCGGAGGCCCGGAGCACAGATACGCAGTATTTT.

The chain recombines TRBV14 with TRBJ1-6, with unresolved D. V was shortened by 1 base and J by 8 bases, with 6 bases between the two germline ends. The CDR3 runs 13 residues. CDR1 and CDR2 from the germline V gene are SGHDN and FVKESK. The CDR3 protein is CASSQGLDSPLHF. Written as DNA, the CDR3 is TGTGCCAGCAGCCAAGGATTAGATTCACCCCTCCACTTT.

The genes are TRBV18 and TRBJ1-1; the D is unclear. Trimming shortened V by 2 bases and J by 1 base, and 14 bases separated the two germline ends. CDR1 is KGHSH and CDR2 is LQKENI in the germline V gene. The CDR3 extends over 16 amino acids. The CDR3 DNA reads as TGTGCCAGCTCACCATTCACCAATGGGCCGAACACTGAAGCTTTCTTT. Amino acid sequence: CASSPFTNGPNTEAFF.

V gene TRBV4-3 combines with J gene TRBJ1-1; tentatively, D is TRBD1 (5 bases). The V gene lost 4 bases and the J gene lost 4 bases, with 22 bases spanning the gap. The germline V gene has CDR1 LGHNA and CDR2 YSLEER. This CDR3 is built from 17 residues. CDR3 sequence (DNA): TGCGCCAGCAGCCCCCAATGGAAGGGGATAGGGGTCACTGAAGCTTTCTTT. Protein: CASSPQWKGIGVTEAFF.

The chain joins TRBV19 to TRBJ1-3, with D uncertain. In germline, CDR1 is LNHDA, CDR2 SQIVND (reference sequence). Trimming left V 0 bases short and J 4 bases short, with 10 bases between. This CDR3 has 15 amino acids. The CDR3 DNA sequence: TGTGCCAGTAGTATAGACCACATTCGCGGAAACACCATATATTTT. Translating gives CASSIDHIRGNTIYF.

The gene calls are TRBV29-1 and TRBJ2-5, with 7 bases lining up with TRBD2. The CDR3 sequence is 13 residues long. In germline, CDR1 is SQVTM, CDR2 ANQGSEA. Unmatched junction bases numbered 2, after V lost 3 bases and J lost 1 base. The CDR3 coding sequence is TGCAGCGTTGACGGGGGGAGCCAAGAGACCCAGTACTTC. Protein: CSVDGGSQETQYF.

The chain combines TRBV30 with TRBJ1-1, with a weak D call TRBD1 (6 bases). Germline V CDR1 and CDR2: GTSNPN, SVGIG (reference sequence). Trimming stripped 3 bases from V and 5 bases from J, with 13 bases between. CDR3 length: 13 residues. CDR3 in DNA: TGTGCCTGGAGCACAGGGTTTGAAACTGAAGCTTTCTTT. It codes for CAWSTGFETEAFF. Drawing the rest from reference TRBV30 and TRBJ1-1, the complete variable domain is SQTIHQWPATLVQPVGSPLSLECTVEGTSNPNLYWYRQAAGRGLQLLFYSVGIGQISSEVPQNLSASRPQDRQFILSSKKLLLSDSGFYLCAWSTGFETEAFFGQGTRLTVV.

Regarding this clone: Other nucleotide sequences in the sample specify the same CDR3. V is TRBV5-1 and J is TRBJ2-7, with 7 nucleotides matching TRBD1. Trimming took 7 bases from V and 0 from J; bases not matched to a gene: 4. This CDR3 region has 13 residues. Looked up from germline, CDR1 is SGHRS and CDR2 is YFSETQ. The DNA of the CDR3 is TGCGCCAGCTCGACAGGGAGCTCCTACGAGCAGTACTTC. Protein: CASSTGSSYEQYF.

The DNA of the CDR3 is TGTGCCAGCAGTTCGAACAGGGGTCATGGCTACACCTTC. This encodes CASSSNRGHGYTF. V usage is TRBV12-3 or TRBV12-4 and J usage is TRBJ1-2; 7 bases are a match to TRBD1. Trimming removed 4 bases from V and 6 bases from J; junction bases left unmatched: 5. The length of the CDR3 is 13 residues.